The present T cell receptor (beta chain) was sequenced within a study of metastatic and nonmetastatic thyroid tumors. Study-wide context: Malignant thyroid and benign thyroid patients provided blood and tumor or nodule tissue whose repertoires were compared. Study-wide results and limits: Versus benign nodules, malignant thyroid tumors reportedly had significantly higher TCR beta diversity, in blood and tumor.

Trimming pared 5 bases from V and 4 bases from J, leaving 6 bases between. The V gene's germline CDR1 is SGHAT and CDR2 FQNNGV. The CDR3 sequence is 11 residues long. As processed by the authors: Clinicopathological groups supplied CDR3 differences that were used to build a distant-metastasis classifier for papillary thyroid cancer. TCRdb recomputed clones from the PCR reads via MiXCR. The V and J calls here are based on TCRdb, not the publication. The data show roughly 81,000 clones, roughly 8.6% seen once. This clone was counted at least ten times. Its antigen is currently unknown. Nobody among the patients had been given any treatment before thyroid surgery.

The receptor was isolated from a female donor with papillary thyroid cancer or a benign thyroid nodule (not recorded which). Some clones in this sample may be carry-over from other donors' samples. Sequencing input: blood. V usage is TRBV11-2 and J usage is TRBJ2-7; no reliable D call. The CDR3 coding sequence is TGTGCCAGCAGCCCGGATTACGAGCAGTACTTC. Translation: CASSPDYEQYF.